A selection of T cell receptor beta chains follows, all from one sample in a study of beta chain features in type 1 diabetes. Only in-frame clones appear in the TCRdb table, and some are missing; sequencing was by immunoSEQ multiplex PCR. Found here are almost 250,000 clones, 13% to 15% of them singletons; the top ten hold around 0.03%. Sequencing was performed on naive CD4+ T cells from blood. The receptors come from a woman aged 40 to 49 in good health. Both conserved end residues are part of each CDR3. Fields, in order: V gene, J gene, CDR3 protein.

v_call: TRBV18; j_call: TRBJ2-4; cdr3_aa: CASSPQTGVLAKNIQYF
v_call: TRBV18; j_call: TRBJ1-2; cdr3_aa: CASSPKTQGDKGYTF
v_call: TRBV7-9; j_call: TRBJ1-2; cdr3_aa: CASSRPGTGGGGYTF
v_call: TRBV5-1; j_call: TRBJ2-7; cdr3_aa: CASSLGDRGGEQYF
v_call: TRBV25-1; j_call: TRBJ1-1; cdr3_aa: CASSDPREAFF
v_call: TRBV10-3; j_call: TRBJ1-3; cdr3_aa: CAISEMSGQLGNTIYF
v_call: TRBV5-4; j_call: TRBJ2-7; cdr3_aa: CASSRTSALVGSYEQYF
v_call: TRBV6-6; j_call: TRBJ2-5; cdr3_aa: CASSYSTPRETQYF
v_call: TRBV7-9; j_call: TRBJ1-1; cdr3_aa: CASHSFPREAFF
v_call: TRBV28; j_call: TRBJ2-3; cdr3_aa: CASSLAGSLTDTQYF
v_call: TRBV6-1; j_call: TRBJ2-7; cdr3_aa: CASSESWGGEQYF
v_call: TRBV7-2; j_call: TRBJ2-1; cdr3_aa: CASSFPSGGSHNEQFF
v_call: TRBV4-1; j_call: TRBJ2-4; cdr3_aa: CASSQDQGTLGIQYF
v_call: TRBV6-6; j_call: TRBJ2-7; cdr3_aa: CASSNPGQGTYEQYF
v_call: TRBV7-2; j_call: TRBJ2-3; cdr3_aa: CASSYYAREQYF
v_call: TRBV19; j_call: TRBJ1-2; cdr3_aa: CASRTPGDSGGYTF
v_call: TRBV7-2; j_call: TRBJ2-7; cdr3_aa: CASRASSGDFYEQYF
v_call: TRBV9; j_call: TRBJ1-6; cdr3_aa: CASSVREINSPLHF
v_call: TRBV5-1; j_call: TRBJ2-5; cdr3_aa: CASTWDRLLQTQYF
v_call: TRBV9; j_call: TRBJ2-5; cdr3_aa: CASSVEGRVGETQYF
v_call: TRBV2; j_call: TRBJ1-2; cdr3_aa: CASSGNRNLYGYTF
v_call: TRBV15; j_call: TRBJ1-2; cdr3_aa: CATSRDSAGLVPFGYTF
v_call: TRBV19; j_call: TRBJ2-7; cdr3_aa: CASSIRHLSYEQYF
v_call: TRBV6-5; j_call: TRBJ1-1; cdr3_aa: CASSYPGQMNTEAFF
v_call: TRBV6-5; j_call: TRBJ2-3; cdr3_aa: CASSYSPSGGADTQYF
v_call: TRBV6-5; j_call: TRBJ1-1; cdr3_aa: CASSQRERAEAFF
v_call: TRBV5-6; j_call: TRBJ1-4; cdr3_aa: CASSLPGGDEKLFF
v_call: TRBV19; j_call: TRBJ1-3; cdr3_aa: CASSRRRQRGNTIYF
v_call: TRBV10-3; j_call: TRBJ2-3; cdr3_aa: CAISESSGGAGGTDTQYF
v_call: TRBV9; j_call: TRBJ2-3; cdr3_aa: CASSVEPARDSSTDTQYF
v_call: TRBV25-1; j_call: TRBJ1-1; cdr3_aa: CASSERIGGGAFF
v_call: TRBV5-1; j_call: TRBJ1-2; cdr3_aa: CASSFQGAGDGYTF